Following are 3 T cell receptor beta chains from one sample sequenced in a study of blood T cell repertoires in COVID-19. The data were produced by immunoSEQ multiplex PCR, yet TCRdb's version contains in-frame clones alone and is incomplete. Of 130,000 or so clones in the sample, around nine tenths were seen once. The sequencing input was peripheral blood. The receptors come from a man over 45 with active or convalescent COVID-19.

The rearrangement links TRBV15 to TRBJ2-3; the match to TRBD2 covers 9 bases. There are 15 residues in the CDR3. Trimming at V came to 8 bases and at J to 7 bases, leaving 13 bases not matched to a gene. Looked up from germline, CDR1 is LNHNV and CDR2 is YYDKDF (reference sequence). This CDR3 reads CATSLAGGSSNTQYF. CDR3 nucleotides: TGTGCCACCTCTCTTGCGGGAGGGTCGTCAAATACGCAGTATTTT. Filled out from reference TRBV15 and TRBJ2-3, the complete variable domain reads DAMVIQNPRYQVTQFGKPVTLSCSQTLNHNVMYWYQQKSSQAPKLLFHYYDKDFNNEADTPDNFQSRRPNTSFCFLDIRSPGLGDTAMYLCATSLAGGSSNTQYFGPGTRLTVL.

This chain joins TRBV24-1 and TRBJ2-1, with TRBD1 matching 7 bases. Germline assignment: CDR1 KGHDR and CDR2 SFDVKD. The CDR3 is made up of 17 amino acids. After removal of 1 base from V and 0 bases from J, the junction contained 5 bases not matched to a gene. CDR3 in DNA: TGTGCCACCAGTGATTTCGGCAGGGGGAGCTCCTACAATGAGCAGTTCTTC. Encoded protein: CATSDFGRGSSYNEQFF.

The rearrangement links TRBV5-1 to TRBJ2-1, with a possible D match to TRBD2 (5 bases). CDR1 and CDR2 from the germline V gene are SGHRS and YFSETQ. Trimming removed 0 bases from V and 4 bases from J, with 29 bases in between. The CDR3 consists of 21 residues. CDR3 residues: CASSLAVPAASEVLLYNEQFF. CDR3 DNA: TGCGCCAGCAGCTTGGCCGTTCCCGCAGCATCGGAGGTGCTATTATACAATGAGCAGTTCTTC.